The clone carrying this T cell receptor (beta chain) was seen at least ten times. As yet, its antigen is unknown. With iRepertoire HTBI primers and Arm-PCR of CDR3 regions, TCR beta libraries were built. From the multiplex PCR reads, TCRdb called clonotypes with MiXCR, one entry per CDR3 protein. The sample has approximately 310,000 distinct CDR3 sequences, approximately 20% seen once. These data are taken from a study of regulatory T cells in long-lasting Graves disease. Trimming cost V 5 bases and J 1 base, with 9 bases left between them. Looked up from germline, CDR1 is SGHRS and CDR2 is YFSETQ. This CDR3 contains 13 residues. Study-wide results and limits: Sampling was limited to peripheral blood rather than thyroid tissue. There was favoring of TRBV28, TRBJ1-2 and TRBJ2-5 in persistent disease. Possibly, accuracy suffered from the small sample size.

Noted time point: newly diagnosed GD, antithyroid drugs for less than 3 months. Extracted PBMC RNA gave rise to the TCR library. A volume of roughly 9.9 milliliters of peripheral blood was collected in EDTA tubes. The material sequenced was peripheral blood mononuclear cells (PBMCs), taken at new diagnosis, from a patient treated with antithyroid drugs. This chain joins TRBV5-1 and TRBJ1-1; D not resolved. The receptor comes from a female donor with Graves disease. CDR3 coding DNA: TGCGCCAGCAGGCCCCGGGAGAACACTGAAGCTTTCTTT. Its translation is CASRPRENTEAFF.